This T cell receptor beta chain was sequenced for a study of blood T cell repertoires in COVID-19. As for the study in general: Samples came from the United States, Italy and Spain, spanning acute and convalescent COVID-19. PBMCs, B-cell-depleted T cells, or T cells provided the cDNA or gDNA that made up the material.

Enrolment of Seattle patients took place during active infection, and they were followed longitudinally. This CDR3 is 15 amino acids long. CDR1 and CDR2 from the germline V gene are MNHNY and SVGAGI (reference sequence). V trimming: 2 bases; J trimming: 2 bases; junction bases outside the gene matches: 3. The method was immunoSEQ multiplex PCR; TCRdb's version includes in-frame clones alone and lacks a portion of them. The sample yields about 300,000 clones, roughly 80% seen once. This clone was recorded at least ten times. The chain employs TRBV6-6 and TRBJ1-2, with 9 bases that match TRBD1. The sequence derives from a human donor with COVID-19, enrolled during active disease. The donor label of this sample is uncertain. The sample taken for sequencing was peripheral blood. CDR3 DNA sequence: TGTGCCAGCAGTTACGGGGGGACAGGGAACTATGGCTACACCTTC. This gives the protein CASSYGGTGNYGYTF.